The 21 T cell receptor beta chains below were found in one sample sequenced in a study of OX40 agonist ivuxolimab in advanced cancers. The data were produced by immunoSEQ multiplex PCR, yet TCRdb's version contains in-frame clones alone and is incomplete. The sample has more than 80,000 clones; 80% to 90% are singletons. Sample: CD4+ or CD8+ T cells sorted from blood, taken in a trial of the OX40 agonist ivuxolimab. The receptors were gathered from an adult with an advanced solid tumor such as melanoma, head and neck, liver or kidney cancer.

The CDR3 DNA is TGTGCCAGCTCTAGGATGGAACAGGGGATCAGCACAGATACGCAGTATTTT. Protein product: CASSRMEQGISTDTQYF. The chain has TRBV9 and TRBJ2-3; 7 bases agree with TRBD1. CDR3 length: 17 amino acids. The V and J ends lost 7 bases and 0 bases, in that order; junction bases with no gene match: 14. Per the germline V gene, CDR1 is SGDLS and CDR2 is YYNGEE. The complete variable domain, with remaining parts taken from reference TRBV9 and TRBJ2-3, reads DSGVTQTPKHLITATGQRVTLRCSPRSGDLSVYWYQQSLDQGLQFLIQYYNGEERAKGNILERFSAQQFPDLHSELNLSSLELGDSALYFCASSRMEQGISTDTQYFGPGTRLTVL.

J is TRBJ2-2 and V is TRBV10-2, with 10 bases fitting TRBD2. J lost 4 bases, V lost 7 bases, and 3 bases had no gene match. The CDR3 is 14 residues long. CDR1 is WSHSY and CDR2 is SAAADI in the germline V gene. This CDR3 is CASMGLASTGELFF. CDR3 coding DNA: TGCGCCAGCATGGGACTAGCGAGCACCGGGGAGCTGTTTTTT.

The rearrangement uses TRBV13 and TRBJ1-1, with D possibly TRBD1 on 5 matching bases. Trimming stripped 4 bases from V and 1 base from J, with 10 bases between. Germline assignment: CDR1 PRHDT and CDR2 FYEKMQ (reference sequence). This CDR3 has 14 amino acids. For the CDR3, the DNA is TGTGCCAGCAGCTCCCTTCAGGGGAACACTGAAGCTTTCTTT. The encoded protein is CASSSLQGNTEAFF.

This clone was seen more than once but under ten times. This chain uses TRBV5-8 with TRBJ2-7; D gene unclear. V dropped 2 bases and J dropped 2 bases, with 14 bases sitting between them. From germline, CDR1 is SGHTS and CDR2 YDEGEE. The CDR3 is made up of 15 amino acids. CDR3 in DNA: TGTGCCAGCAGCTTTGGGCCCACCCCCCCCTACGAGCAGTACTTC. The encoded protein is CASSFGPTPPYEQYF.

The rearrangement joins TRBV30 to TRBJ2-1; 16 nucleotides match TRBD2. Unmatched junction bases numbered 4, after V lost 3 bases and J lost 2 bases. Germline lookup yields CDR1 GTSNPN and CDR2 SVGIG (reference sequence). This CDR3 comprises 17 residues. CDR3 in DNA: TGTGCCTGGAGCCCTGGGACTAGCGGGGGGGCCTACAATGAGCAGTTCTTC. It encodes CAWSPGTSGGAYNEQFF.

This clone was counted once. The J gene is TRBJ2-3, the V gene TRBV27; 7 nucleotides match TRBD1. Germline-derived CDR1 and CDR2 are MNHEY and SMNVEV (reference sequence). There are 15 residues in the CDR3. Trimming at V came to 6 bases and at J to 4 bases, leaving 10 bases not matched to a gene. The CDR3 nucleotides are TGTGCCAGCAGCACACGACAGGGTCTCGCAGATACGCAGTATTTT. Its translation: CASSTRQGLADTQYF.

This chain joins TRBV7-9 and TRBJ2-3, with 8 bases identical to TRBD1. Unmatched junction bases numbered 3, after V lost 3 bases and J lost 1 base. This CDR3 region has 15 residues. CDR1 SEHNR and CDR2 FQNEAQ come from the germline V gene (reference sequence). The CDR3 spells CASSFVTGGTDTQYF. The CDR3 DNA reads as TGTGCCAGCAGCTTCGTGACAGGGGGCACAGATACGCAGTATTTT.

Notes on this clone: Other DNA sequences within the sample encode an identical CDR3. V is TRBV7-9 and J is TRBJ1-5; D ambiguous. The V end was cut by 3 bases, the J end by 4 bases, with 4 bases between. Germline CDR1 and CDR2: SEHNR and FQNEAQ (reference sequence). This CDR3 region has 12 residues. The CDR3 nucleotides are TGTGCCAGCAGCTTCTCTAATCAGCCCCAGCATTTT. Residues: CASSFSNQPQHF.

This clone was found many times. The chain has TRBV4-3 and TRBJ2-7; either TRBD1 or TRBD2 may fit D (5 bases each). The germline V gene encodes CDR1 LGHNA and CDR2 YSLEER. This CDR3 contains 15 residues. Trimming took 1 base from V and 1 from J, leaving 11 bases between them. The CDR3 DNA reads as TGCGCCAGCAGCCAAGTAGTCGGGGCGTCCTACGAGCAGTACTTC. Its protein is CASSQVVGASYEQYF.

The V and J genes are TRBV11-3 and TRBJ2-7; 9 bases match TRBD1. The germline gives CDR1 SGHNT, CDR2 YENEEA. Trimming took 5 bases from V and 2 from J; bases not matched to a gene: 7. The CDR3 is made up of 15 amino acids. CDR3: CASSAAGTGPYEQYF. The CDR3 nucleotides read TGTGCCAGCAGCGCCGCCGGGACAGGGCCCTACGAGCAGTACTTC.

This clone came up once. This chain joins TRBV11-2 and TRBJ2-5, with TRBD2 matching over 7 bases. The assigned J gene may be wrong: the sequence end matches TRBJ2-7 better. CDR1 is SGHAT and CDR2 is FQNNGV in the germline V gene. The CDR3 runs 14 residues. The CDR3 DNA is TGTGCCAGCAGCTTTTTTGCGGGGGCCTACGAGCAGTACTTC. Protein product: CASSFFAGAYEQYF.

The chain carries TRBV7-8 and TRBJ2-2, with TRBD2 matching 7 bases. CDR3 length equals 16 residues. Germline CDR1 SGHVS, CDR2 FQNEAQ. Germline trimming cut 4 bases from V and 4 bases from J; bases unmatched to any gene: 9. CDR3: CASSSGLVLPTGELFF. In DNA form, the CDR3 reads TGTGCCAGCAGCTCAGGACTAGTTTTACCCACCGGGGAGCTGTTTTTT.

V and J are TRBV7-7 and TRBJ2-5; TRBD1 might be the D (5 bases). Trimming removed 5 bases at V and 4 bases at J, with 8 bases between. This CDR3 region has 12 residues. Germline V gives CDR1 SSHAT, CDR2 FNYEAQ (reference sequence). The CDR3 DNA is TGTGCCAGCAGCCCCACAGGAGAGACCCAGTACTTC. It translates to CASSPTGETQYF.

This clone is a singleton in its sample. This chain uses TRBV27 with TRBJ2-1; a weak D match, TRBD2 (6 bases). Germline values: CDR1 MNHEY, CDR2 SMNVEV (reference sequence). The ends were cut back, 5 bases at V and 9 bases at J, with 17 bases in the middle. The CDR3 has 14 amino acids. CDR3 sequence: CASSLGDSLGEQFF. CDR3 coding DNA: TGTGCCAGCAGTCTAGGGGACTCCTTGGGTGAGCAGTTCTTC.

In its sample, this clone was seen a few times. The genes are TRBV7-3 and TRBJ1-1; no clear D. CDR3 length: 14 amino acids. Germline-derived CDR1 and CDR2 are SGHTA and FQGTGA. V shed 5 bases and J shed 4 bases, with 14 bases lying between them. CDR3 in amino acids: CASSPTPEVTEAFF. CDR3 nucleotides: TGTGCCAGCAGCCCCACCCCGGAAGTCACTGAAGCTTTCTTT.

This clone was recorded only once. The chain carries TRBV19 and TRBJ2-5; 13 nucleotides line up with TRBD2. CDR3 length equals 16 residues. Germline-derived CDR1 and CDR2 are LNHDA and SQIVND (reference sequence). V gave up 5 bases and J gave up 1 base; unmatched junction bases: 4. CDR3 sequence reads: CASSARTSGGQETQYF. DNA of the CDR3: TGTGCCAGTAGTGCCCGGACTAGCGGGGGCCAAGAGACCCAGTACTTC.

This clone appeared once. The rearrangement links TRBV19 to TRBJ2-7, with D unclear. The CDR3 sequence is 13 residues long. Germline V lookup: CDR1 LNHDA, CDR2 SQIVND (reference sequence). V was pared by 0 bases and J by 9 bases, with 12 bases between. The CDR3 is CASSIDRSSSQYF. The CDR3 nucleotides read TGTGCCAGTAGTATAGATCGCAGCAGCTCGCAGTACTTC.

CDR3 coding DNA: TGTGCCAGCAGCGCGGAGACAGGGGGCTCGACGGAGCCCCAGCATTTT. Its translation is CASSAETGGSTEPQHF. J is TRBJ1-5 and V is TRBV9; TRBD1 agrees at 10 bases. Trimming removed 3 bases from V and 8 bases from J; junction bases left unmatched: 11. Germline V lookup: CDR1 SGDLS, CDR2 YYNGEE. The CDR3 consists of 16 residues.

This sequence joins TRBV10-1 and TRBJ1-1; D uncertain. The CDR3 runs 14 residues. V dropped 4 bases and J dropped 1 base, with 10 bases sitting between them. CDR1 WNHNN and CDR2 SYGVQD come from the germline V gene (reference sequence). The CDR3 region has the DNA TGCGCCAGCAGTGTGTCTCTGGGGAACACTGAAGCTTTCTTT. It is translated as CASSVSLGNTEAFF.

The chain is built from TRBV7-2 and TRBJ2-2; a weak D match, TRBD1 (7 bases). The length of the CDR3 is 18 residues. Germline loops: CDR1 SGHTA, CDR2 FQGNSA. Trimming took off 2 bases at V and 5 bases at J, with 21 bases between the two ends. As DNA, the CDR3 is TGTGCCAGCAGCTTACGGGGTGGACTACAGGGGAGGACCGGGGAGCTGTTTTTT. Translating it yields CASSLRGGLQGRTGELFF.

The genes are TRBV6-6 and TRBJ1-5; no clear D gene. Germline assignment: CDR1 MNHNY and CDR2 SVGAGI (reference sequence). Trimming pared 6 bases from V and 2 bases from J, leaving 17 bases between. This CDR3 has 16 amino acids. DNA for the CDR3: TGTGCCAGCAGCCCCAGGAGTACGGGCGGCAATCAGCCCCAGCATTTT. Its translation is CASSPRSTGGNQPQHF.